The clone carrying this T cell receptor (beta chain) was counted many times. Its specificity is not known. These data come from a study of T-cell memory formation after mild COVID-19. UMIs and sample barcodes were carried by the TCR alpha and TCR beta cDNA libraries that 5'RACE produced using constant-segment primers. Each CDR3 protein is one row after TCRdb ran MiXCR on the 5' RACE reads. Of more than 150,000 distinct CDR3 sequences listed, approximately 10% are singletons. This CDR3 spans 11 amino acids. Germline V gene sequence: CDR1 SGHRS, CDR2 YFSETQ. V lost 1 base and J lost 3, with 2 bases in between. Regarding the study as a whole: Chiefly within CM and EM were the contracting CD4+ clones; CD8+ ones were within EMRA.

The genes are TRBV5-1 and TRBJ2-7; D gene uncertain. This sequence originates from a man aged 18 to 30 who had mild COVID-19 (a few samples of this study predate the infection). Cell type and time point are not known. Material for sequencing was PBMCs or a T cell subset sorted from them (not recorded which). Here the CDR3 reads CASSLIYEQYF. The CDR3 nucleotides are TGCGCCAGCAGCTTGATCTACGAGCAGTACTTC.